The 27 T cell receptor beta chains below come from one sample, sequenced in a study of T cells in narcolepsy. Some clones are missing from TCRdb's copy, which holds only in-frame ones; the method was immunoSEQ multiplex PCR. The sample includes fewer than 40,000 clones, over 65% of them seen just once. The sequenced sample was memory (CD45RA-) CD4+ T cells from blood. The receptors come from a human donor in good health.

V gene TRBV11-1 combines with J gene TRBJ2-5; D ambiguous. Looked up from germline, CDR1 is SGHAT and CDR2 is FQDESV (reference sequence). The CDR3 is 15 residues long. Trimming took 5 bases from V and 7 from J, leaving 20 bases between them. Here the CDR3 reads CASSSSPGPTGTQYF. CDR3 sequence (DNA): TGTGCCAGCAGCAGTTCTCCGGGTCCCACTGGGACCCAGTACTTC.

The chain uses TRBV6-1 and TRBJ1-1; TRBD1 might be the D (5 bases). The CDR3 has 14 amino acids. The V end lost 6 bases, the J end lost 4 bases, and 15 bases lay between the germline ends. Germline CDR1 and CDR2: MNHNS and SASEGT. The CDR3 DNA sequence: TGTGCCAGCAGGAGAGGGGATTCGGGCACTGAAGCTTTCTTT. Amino acids: CASRRGDSGTEAFF.

The rearrangement links TRBV5-5 to TRBJ2-1, with 10 positions matching TRBD2. The germline CDR1 and CDR2 sequences are SGHKS and YYEKEE (reference sequence). The CDR3 is 15 amino acids. Germline trimming cut 2 bases from V and 8 bases from J; bases unmatched to any gene: 7. The CDR3 bases are TGTGCCAGCAGCTTCCCTAGCGGGGGTCCGGATGAGCAGTTCTTC. It translates to CASSFPSGGPDEQFF.

The chain employs TRBV6-1 and TRBJ1-2; 9 bases fit TRBD1. The CDR3 has 13 residues. The germline gives CDR1 MNHNS, CDR2 SASEGT. The V and J ends lost 6 bases and 3 bases, in that order; junction bases with no gene match: 2. The CDR3 loop reads CASRRQGDYGYTF. CDR3 bases: TGTGCCAGCAGGAGACAGGGGGACTATGGCTACACCTTC.

The chain has TRBV7-3 and TRBJ1-5; D may be TRBD1 (5 bases). CDR1 and CDR2 from the germline V gene are SGHTA and FQGTGA. The CDR3 consists of 15 residues. The CDR3 protein is CATPWRDGGDQPQHF. For the CDR3, the DNA is TGTGCGACACCTTGGAGAGACGGGGGAGATCAGCCCCAGCATTTT.

This clone was observed a handful of times. The chain uses TRBV11-1 and TRBJ1-1, with D uncertain. The CDR3 runs 14 residues. V was trimmed by 1 base and J by 4 bases, leaving 10 bases between them. Germline V lookup: CDR1 SGHAT, CDR2 FQDESV (reference sequence). CDR3 protein: CASSLDPSGTEAFF. The CDR3 DNA is TGTGCCAGCAGCTTAGACCCCTCGGGCACTGAAGCTTTCTTT.

Worth noting for this clone: A read error may produce the germline difference seen at one junction end. The V gene is TRBV15, the J gene TRBJ2-1; no clear D. This CDR3 is built from 17 residues. The germline CDR1 and CDR2 sequences are LNHNV and YYDKDF (reference sequence). CDR3 sequence: CATSRDSAASSYNEQFF. CDR3 sequence (DNA): TGTGCCACCAGTAGAGATTCGGCGGCGAGCTCCTACAATGAGCAGTTCTTC.

The chain links TRBV7-9 to TRBJ2-1, with 8 bases fitting TRBD2. V lost 1 base and J lost 14; bases outside the gene matches: 4. The CDR3 length is 12 residues. Germline V gene lookup returns CDR1 SEHNR and CDR2 FQNEAQ (reference sequence). DNA for the CDR3: TGTGCCAGCAGCTTAGAGGCGGGGGGCAAGTTCTTC. Translated: CASSLEAGGKFF.

The chain combines TRBV30 with TRBJ1-2, with D maybe TRBD1 (5 bases). CDR1 is GTSNPN, CDR2 SVGIG, per germline (reference sequence). The CDR3 consists of 12 residues. Trimming left V 5 bases short and J 7 bases short, with 14 bases between. The CDR3 DNA follows: TGTGCCTGGGCCGAACGGGGGGTTGGCTACACCTTC. Translating gives CAWAERGVGYTF. Drawing the rest from reference TRBV30 and TRBJ1-2, the complete variable domain is SQTIHQWPATLVQPVGSPLSLECTVEGTSNPNLYWYRQAAGRGLQLLFYSVGIGQISSEVPQNLSASRPQDRQFILSSKKLLLSDSGFYLCAWAERGVGYTFGSGTRLTVV.

V usage is TRBV25-1 and J usage is TRBJ1-2; perhaps TRBD1 as D (6 bases). Trimming took off 5 bases at V and 6 bases at J, with 19 bases between the two ends. CDR3 length equals 15 residues. Per the germline V gene, CDR1 is MGHDK and CDR2 is SYGVNS. CDR3 DNA: TGTGCCAGCAGTATCCCCCGGGCAGGGGCGGATGGCTACACCTTC. Amino acid sequence: CASSIPRAGADGYTF.

This chain joins TRBV9 and TRBJ1-2; no firm D call. Germline CDR1 and CDR2: SGDLS and YYNGEE. The CDR3 has 16 amino acids. The V end was cut by 0 bases, the J end by 0 bases, with 12 bases between. The CDR3 sequence is CASSVGSGFTNYGYTF. The CDR3 DNA sequence: TGTGCCAGCAGCGTAGGTTCTGGGTTTACTAACTATGGCTACACCTTC.

The rearrangement uses TRBV27 and TRBJ2-3, with D unclear. Germline V CDR1 and CDR2: MNHEY, SMNVEV (reference sequence). The CDR3 consists of 15 residues. The germline V and J ends were trimmed by 0 bases and 6 bases, with 13 bases remaining between them. The CDR3 here is CASSLSIGLGDTQYF. The DNA for the CDR3 is TGTGCCAGCAGTTTATCGATAGGCCTCGGGGATACGCAGTATTTT.

This clone was seen only once. The chain combines TRBV27 with TRBJ1-3; D remains ambiguous. CDR1 is MNHEY and CDR2 is SMNVEV in the germline V gene (reference sequence). V lost 4 bases to trimming and J lost 8 bases, with 12 bases between them. The CDR3 consists of 13 residues. CDR3 DNA: TGTGCCAGCAGTTACCAGCACGGGGACACCATATATTTT. It encodes CASSYQHGDTIYF.

This clone appeared a single time. The chain uses TRBV5-1 and TRBJ2-5; D is possibly TRBD1 or TRBD2 (5 bases each). Germline CDR1 reads SGHRS; CDR2 reads YFSETQ. With 0 bases removed from V and 5 bases from J, the gap between germline ends came to 8 bases. The length of the CDR3 is 13 residues. The CDR3 DNA follows: TGCGCCAGCAGCTTGGCCTGGGGGGAGACCCAGTACTTC. Its protein product is CASSLAWGETQYF.

The rearrangement uses TRBV18 and TRBJ2-7; D is uncertain. Germline V gene lookup returns CDR1 KGHSH and CDR2 LQKENI. V was clipped by 1 base and J by 2 bases, with 18 bases between them. There are 17 residues in the CDR3. CDR3 region: CASSPLTSGPTAYEQYF. CDR3 nucleotides: TGTGCCAGCTCACCACTTACCTCTGGACCCACGGCCTACGAGCAGTACTTC.

This chain links TRBV30 with TRBJ1-3; D ambiguous. There are 13 residues in the CDR3. Germline-derived CDR1 and CDR2 are GTSNPN and SVGIG (reference sequence). V lost 2 bases and J 0 bases, leaving 5 bases between the germline ends. CDR3 coding DNA: TGTGCCTGGAGTCGGGACTCTGGAAACACCATATATTTT. This codes for CAWSRDSGNTIYF. The full variable domain, in which reference TRBV30 and TRBJ1-3 provide the parts outside the CDR3, is SQTIHQWPATLVQPVGSPLSLECTVEGTSNPNLYWYRQAAGRGLQLLFYSVGIGQISSEVPQNLSASRPQDRQFILSSKKLLLSDSGFYLCAWSRDSGNTIYFGEGSWLTVV.

V and J are TRBV30 and TRBJ1-2; D gene ambiguous. V gave up 1 base and J gave up 4 bases, with 13 bases separating them. The CDR3 has 14 residues. The germline V gene has CDR1 GTSNPN and CDR2 SVGIG (reference sequence). CDR3 protein: CAWSGWGVGYGYTF. The CDR3 DNA reads as TGTGCCTGGAGTGGGTGGGGTGTCGGCTATGGCTACACCTTC.

This clone was observed a handful of times. V is TRBV6-5 and J is TRBJ1-1; D perhaps matches TRBD1 (5 bases). The CDR3 spans 14 residues. Germline V gene lookup returns CDR1 MNHEY and CDR2 SVGAGI. V dropped 2 bases and J dropped 0 bases, with 7 bases sitting between them. CDR3 coding DNA: TGTGCCAGCAGTTACCGGGGGGTGAACACTGAAGCTTTCTTT. It is translated as CASSYRGVNTEAFF.

In this sample, this clone turned up a few times. The gene calls are TRBV6-5 and TRBJ1-2, with D possibly being TRBD1 (6 bases). Trimming stripped 4 bases from V and 7 bases from J, with 16 bases between. This CDR3 is built from 14 residues. Germline values: CDR1 MNHEY, CDR2 SVGAGI. CDR3 residues: CASSSGGQGVGYTF. CDR3 DNA sequence: TGTGCCAGCAGTTCTGGGGGCCAAGGGGTTGGCTACACCTTC.

This chain uses TRBV6-1 with TRBJ2-5; D possibly corresponds to TRBD1 (5 bases). Gene TRBJ2-7 matches the end of the DNA better, so the J call may be wrong. The CDR3 extends over 12 amino acids. Per the germline V gene, CDR1 is MNHNS and CDR2 is SASEGT. CDR3 loop: CASSGTGYEQYF. In DNA, the CDR3 is TGTGCCAGCAGTGGAACAGGTTACGAGCAGTACTTC.

The V call is TRBV6-5, the J call TRBJ1-1; tentatively, D is TRBD1 (5 bases). The CDR3 has 14 amino acids. With 2 bases removed from V and 4 bases from J, the gap between germline ends came to 11 bases. The germline CDR1 and CDR2 sequences are MNHEY and SVGAGI. DNA of the CDR3: TGTGCCAGCAGTTACGGGACGGGACCCACTGAAGCTTTCTTT. Protein product: CASSYGTGPTEAFF.

V usage is TRBV7-2 and J usage is TRBJ2-7; D call uncertain. The germline V gene encodes CDR1 SGHTA and CDR2 FQGNSA. The V gene lost 2 bases and the J gene lost 4 bases, with 3 bases spanning the gap. The CDR3 runs 11 residues. The CDR3 DNA is TGTGCCAGCAGCTTACAATACGAGCAGTACTTC. Protein sequence: CASSLQYEQYF.

The chain employs TRBV6-5 and TRBJ2-1; D possibly corresponds to TRBD1 (6 bases). This CDR3 contains 13 residues. From germline, CDR1 is MNHEY and CDR2 SVGAGI. Trimming left V 6 bases short and J 8 bases short, with 14 bases between. The CDR3 DNA follows: TGTGCCAGCAGGGGGACACAGTTCCATGAGCAGTTCTTC. As protein: CASRGTQFHEQFF.

This rearrangement joins TRBV10-3 to TRBJ1-4; D is perhaps TRBD1 (6 bases). Germline CDR1 and CDR2: ENHRY and SYGVKD. This CDR3 has 15 residues. With 2 bases removed from V and 4 bases from J, the gap between germline ends came to 11 bases. CDR3 sequence reads: CAISEETGYNEKLFF. CDR3 bases: TGTGCCATCAGTGAGGAAACAGGGTATAATGAAAAACTGTTTTTT.

The V call is TRBV11-2, the J call TRBJ1-1, with D unresolved. CDR3 length: 11 amino acids. CDR1 and CDR2 (germline): SGHAT, FQNNGV. Trimming stripped 2 bases from V and 7 bases from J, with 5 bases between. CDR3 sequence: CASSLIIEAFF. DNA for the CDR3: TGTGCCAGCAGCTTAATAATTGAAGCTTTCTTT.

The chain is built from TRBV5-6 and TRBJ1-1, with TRBD1 matching 9 bases. CDR1 and CDR2 (germline): SGHDT, YYEEEE. V was pared by 0 bases and J by 5 bases, with 5 bases of the junction left unmatched. The CDR3 covers 15 residues. For the CDR3, the DNA is TGTGCCAGCAGCTTGGGAACAGGGGGCTTAACTGAAGCTTTCTTT. The encoded protein is CASSLGTGGLTEAFF.

This chain connects TRBV10-3 to TRBJ1-3; D is unresolved. CDR1 and CDR2 from the germline V gene are ENHRY and SYGVKD. This CDR3 has 12 residues. Trimming left V 10 bases short and J 0 bases short, with 7 bases between. CDR3 nucleotide sequence: TGTGCCACGTTAAGCTCTGGAAACACCATATATTTT. Translating gives CATLSSGNTIYF.